This entry lists 9 T cell receptor beta chains sequenced from one sample in a study of cytomegalovirus exposure and HLA in healthy donors. Sequenced by immunoSEQ multiplex PCR; TCRdb stores in-frame clones only, minus some. The table lists approximately 300,000 clones, around 90% of them singletons. Sequencing was performed on PBMCs. These receptors originate from a woman in her 30s in good health and CMV-seropositive.

The chain recombines TRBV5-6 with TRBJ2-3; possible D gene TRBD2, 5 bases. CDR1 is SGHDT and CDR2 is YYEEEE in the germline V gene. The V end lost 4 bases, the J end lost 2 bases, and 11 bases lay between the germline ends. This CDR3 spans 14 amino acids. CDR3 bases: TGTGCCAGCAGCAGGGAGCTTTTCACAGATACGCAGTATTTT. It codes for CASSRELFTDTQYF.

The CDR3 DNA reads TGCGCCAGCAGCTTGGTTGTACAGGCCACAGATACGCAGTATTTT. Translating gives CASSLVVQATDTQYF. The rearrangement joins TRBV5-1 to TRBJ2-3; weak D call: TRBD1 (5 bases). CDR1 and CDR2 (germline): SGHRS, YFSETQ. This CDR3 spans 15 amino acids. V was clipped by 0 bases and J by 2 bases, with 10 bases between them.

The rearrangement joins TRBV27 to TRBJ2-7, with D perhaps TRBD1 (5 bases). V was clipped by 6 bases and J by 1 base, with 13 bases between them. CDR3 length equals 14 residues. Looked up from germline, CDR1 is MNHEY and CDR2 is SMNVEV (reference sequence). The CDR3 loop reads CASRGPGGSYEQYF. As DNA, the CDR3 is TGTGCCAGCAGGGGGCCCGGCGGTTCCTACGAGCAGTACTTC.

In this sample, this clone turned up once. The genes are TRBV5-4 and TRBJ2-1; D not certain. From germline, CDR1 is SGHNT and CDR2 YYREEE (reference sequence). Trimming stripped 0 bases from V and 1 base from J, with 8 bases between. There are 15 residues in the CDR3. The CDR3 region is CASSLGERSYNEQFF. DNA of the CDR3: TGTGCCAGCAGCTTGGGAGAAAGGTCCTACAATGAGCAGTTCTTC.

V gene TRBV27 combines with J gene TRBJ1-1; no reliable D call. This CDR3 contains 14 residues. V shed 1 base and J shed 1 base, with 7 bases lying between them. Germline CDR1 MNHEY, CDR2 SMNVEV (reference sequence). CDR3 nucleotide sequence: TGTGCCAGCAGTTTATTACGGGAGAACACTGAAGCTTTCTTT. Encoded protein: CASSLLRENTEAFF.

This chain links TRBV11-2 with TRBJ2-7; D may be TRBD2 (5 bases). Germline CDR1 and CDR2: SGHAT and FQNNGV. CDR3 length equals 15 residues. V gave up 1 base and J gave up 5 bases, with 15 bases separating them. The DNA of the CDR3 is TGTGCCAGCAGCTTAGTAACCGGGATTGGGAACGAGCAGTACTTC. Its translation is CASSLVTGIGNEQYF.

The V and J genes are TRBV7-8 and TRBJ1-1; D perhaps matches TRBD1 (6 bases). Germline-derived CDR1 and CDR2 are SGHVS and FQNEAQ. The V end was cut by 1 base, the J end by 0 bases, with 9 bases between. There are 15 residues in the CDR3. CDR3 residues: CASSLEGVMNTEAFF. The CDR3 DNA is TGTGCCAGCAGCTTAGAGGGGGTTATGAACACTGAAGCTTTCTTT. Full variable domain (outside the CDR3, taken from reference TRBV7-8 and TRBJ1-1): GAGVSQSPRYKVAKRGQDVALRCDPISGHVSLFWYQQALGQGPEFLTYFQNEAQLDKSGLPSDRFFAERPEGSVSTLKIQRTQQEDSAVYLCASSLEGVMNTEAFFGQGTRLTVV.

The chain uses TRBV5-1 and TRBJ2-1; 14 bases are a match to TRBD2. V trimming: 0 bases; J trimming: 7 bases; junction bases outside the gene matches: 9. Looked up from germline, CDR1 is SGHRS and CDR2 is YFSETQ. CDR3 length: 18 amino acids. In DNA, the CDR3 is TGCGCCAGCAGCTTGGGTTTAGGGACTAGCGGGAGTTATAATGAGCAGTTCTTC. As protein: CASSLGLGTSGSYNEQFF.

This clone was seen a single time. The chain combines TRBV14 with TRBJ2-7; maybe TRBD2 (6 bases). The CDR3 runs to 15 residues. V lost 1 base to trimming and J lost 0 bases, with 10 bases between them. Germline V gene sequence: CDR1 SGHDN, CDR2 FVKESK. This CDR3 reads CASSQVGGISYEQYF. The CDR3 DNA is TGTGCCAGCAGCCAAGTAGGCGGGATCTCCTACGAGCAGTACTTC.